A single sample is the source of the 24 T cell receptor beta chains below, sequenced in a study of blood T cell repertoires in COVID-19. Assay used: immunoSEQ multiplex PCR; TCRdb lists only in-frame clones, some missing. The sample holds over 250,000 clones, 80% to 90% seen once. The specimen was peripheral blood. The receptors shown here come from a woman aged 70-85 years with acute or convalescent COVID-19.

V is TRBV7-9 and J is TRBJ2-5, with TRBD1 as a possible D gene (5 bases). Germline V gene lookup returns CDR1 SEHNR and CDR2 FQNEAQ (reference sequence). With 1 base removed from V and 4 bases from J, the gap between germline ends came to 19 bases. CDR3 length equals 17 residues. The CDR3 region is CASSLGFGREGGETQYF. For the CDR3, the DNA is TGTGCCAGCAGCTTAGGTTTCGGCAGGGAAGGTGGAGAGACCCAGTACTTC.

V usage is TRBV2 and J usage is TRBJ1-5; the match to TRBD1 covers 9 bases. V lost 6 bases to trimming and J lost 6 bases; unmatched junction nucleotides: 9. The CDR3 is made up of 15 amino acids. Germline loops: CDR1 SNHLY, CDR2 FYNNEI. CDR3 in DNA: TGTGCCAGCAGCCCCGGGACAGGGCTGGCTCAGCCCCAGCATTTT. This encodes CASSPGTGLAQPQHF.

The chain uses TRBV10-1 and TRBJ2-7; TRBD2 matches at 16 bases. The CDR3 length is 16 residues. CDR1 WNHNN and CDR2 SYGVQD come from the germline V gene (reference sequence). V shed 3 bases and J 3 bases; nucleotides not matched to a gene: 2. DNA of the CDR3: TGCGCCAGCAGTGAAGGGACTAGCGGGGGGGACTACGAGCAGTACTTC. Amino acid sequence: CASSEGTSGGDYEQYF.

J is TRBJ2-2 and V is TRBV2; 9 bases match TRBD1. This CDR3 is 14 amino acids long. Germline V gene lookup returns CDR1 SNHLY and CDR2 FYNNEI. V trimming: 7 bases; J trimming: 4 bases; junction bases outside the gene matches: 4. Here the CDR3 DNA reads TGTGCCAGCATGGGACAGGGAAGCACCGGGGAGCTGTTTTTT. This sequence encodes CASMGQGSTGELFF. Together with reference TRBV2 and TRBJ2-2, the CDR3 gives the full variable domain: EPEVTQTPSHQVTQMGQEVILRCVPISNHLYFYWYRQILGQKVEFLVSFYNNEISEKSEIFDDQFSVERPDGSNFTLKIRSTKLEDSAMYFCASMGQGSTGELFFGEGSRLTVL.

This clone showed up just a few times. V and J are TRBV2 and TRBJ1-5; perhaps TRBD1 as D (5 bases). V gave up 7 bases and J gave up 4 bases, with 17 bases separating them. Germline CDR1 reads SNHLY; CDR2 reads FYNNEI. The CDR3 totals 15 residues. For the CDR3, the DNA is TGTGCCAGCATAGGGTACCCAGGGCGGAATCAGCCCCAGCATTTT. It translates to CASIGYPGRNQPQHF.

The chain combines TRBV5-4 with TRBJ1-4; 9 bases align to TRBD1. The CDR3 has 15 residues. The germline gives CDR1 SGHNT, CDR2 YYREEE (reference sequence). The junction had 4 bases not matched to a gene; V was cut back by 0 bases and J by 7 bases. CDR3 sequence reads: CASSLGGQGSEKLFF. CDR3 nucleotides: TGTGCCAGCAGCTTGGGGGGACAGGGAAGTGAAAAACTGTTTTTT.

The rearrangement uses TRBV11-2 and TRBJ1-6; D gene unclear. The length of the CDR3 is 11 residues. Per the germline V gene, CDR1 is SGHAT and CDR2 is FQNNGV. V was clipped by 4 bases and J by 7 bases, with 2 bases between them. In DNA, the CDR3 is TGTGCCAGCAGCTCAAATTCACCCCTCCACTTT. Translating it yields CASSSNSPLHF.

The V and J genes are TRBV7-9 and TRBJ1-3, with D unclear. CDR3 length: 13 amino acids. Trimming removed 2 bases at V and 4 bases at J, with 6 bases between. Germline assignment: CDR1 SEHNR and CDR2 FQNEAQ (reference sequence). CDR3 protein: CASSLTQGNTIYF. The CDR3, as DNA: TGTGCCAGCAGCTTAACCCAGGGAAACACCATATATTTT.

In its sample, this clone was seen once. The gene calls are TRBV5-4 and TRBJ1-4, with 9 bases that match TRBD1. The CDR3 has 14 amino acids. CDR1 and CDR2 (germline): SGHNT, YYREEE (reference sequence). V shed 4 bases and J 5 bases; nucleotides not matched to a gene: 3. CDR3 residues: CASSQDRGNEKLFF. The CDR3 bases are TGTGCCAGCAGCCAGGACAGGGGAAATGAAAAACTGTTTTTT. The full variable domain, completed using reference TRBV5-4 and TRBJ1-4, is ETGVTQSPTHLIKTRGQQVTLRCSSQSGHNTVSWYQQALGQGPQFIFQYYREEENGRGNFPPRFSGLQFPNYSSELNVNALELDDSALYLCASSQDRGNEKLFFGSGTQLSVL.

The chain has TRBV7-9 and TRBJ1-2; D gene uncertain. The germline V gene has CDR1 SEHNR and CDR2 FQNEAQ (reference sequence). Trimming pared 5 bases from V and 4 bases from J, leaving 5 bases between. This CDR3 spans 11 amino acids. The CDR3 reads CASSAGYGYTF. CDR3 DNA: TGTGCCAGCAGCGCAGGCTATGGCTACACCTTC.

This chain uses TRBV2 with TRBJ1-4, with D perhaps TRBD1 (6 bases). Germline CDR1 is SNHLY and CDR2 is FYNNEI. The CDR3 loop spans 15 amino acids. V gave up 6 bases and J gave up 2 bases, with 13 bases separating them. The CDR3 DNA reads TGTGCCAGCAGATTTACAGGGTCGACTAATGAAAAACTGTTTTTT. Residues: CASRFTGSTNEKLFF. Full variable domain (missing parts from reference TRBV2 and TRBJ1-4): EPEVTQTPSHQVTQMGQEVILRCVPISNHLYFYWYRQILGQKVEFLVSFYNNEISEKSEIFDDQFSVERPDGSNFTLKIRSTKLEDSAMYFCASRFTGSTNEKLFFGSGTQLSVL.

CDR3 sequence: CASSDSYNSPLHF. The CDR3 nucleotides read TGTGCCAGCAGCGACAGCTATAATTCACCCCTCCACTTT. The chain employs TRBV12-3 or TRBV12-4 and TRBJ1-6, with D possibly being TRBD1 (5 bases). Trimming took off 6 bases at V and 3 bases at J, with 6 bases between the two ends. The CDR3 extends over 13 amino acids.

This clone was counted a single time. The V and J genes are TRBV7-7 and TRBJ1-3, with TRBD1 identical over 10 bases. CDR1 SSHAT and CDR2 FNYEAQ come from the germline V gene (reference sequence). J lost 2 bases, V lost 5 bases, and 3 bases had no gene match. This CDR3 contains 15 residues. The CDR3 DNA is TGTGCCAGCAGCCCCGACAGGGGGCCTGGAAACACCATATATTTT. Amino acids: CASSPDRGPGNTIYF.

J is TRBJ2-1 and V is TRBV5-1, with 12 nucleotides matching TRBD2. From germline, CDR1 is SGHRS and CDR2 YFSETQ. The trim removed 4 bases at V and 0 bases at J, leaving 11 bases unmatched. This CDR3 is 19 amino acids long. The CDR3 DNA sequence: TGCGCCAGCAGCCACGCCGGGACTAGCGGGTTGAGCTCCTACAATGAGCAGTTCTTC. It codes for CASSHAGTSGLSSYNEQFF.

The chain combines TRBV3-1 (or the pseudogene TRBV3-2) with TRBJ1-2, with a tentative D call TRBD1 (5 bases). There are 15 residues in the CDR3. The ends were cut back, 3 bases at V and 4 bases at J, with 15 bases in the middle. Germline CDR1 reads LGHDT; CDR2 reads YNNKEL (reference sequence). CDR3: CASSHERTGGYGYTF. CDR3 sequence (DNA): TGTGCCAGCAGCCATGAGAGGACGGGGGGCTATGGCTACACCTTC.

The V gene is TRBV24-1, the J gene TRBJ1-2; 10 bases are a match to TRBD1. V lost 7 bases, J lost 5 bases, and 6 bases stayed unmatched. This CDR3 contains 14 residues. CDR1 is KGHDR, CDR2 SFDVKD, per germline. CDR3 loop: CATSTGTGEYGYTF. The CDR3 coding sequence is TGTGCCACCAGCACCGGGACAGGGGAATATGGCTACACCTTC.

The table lists this clone with a count of one. This chain links TRBV4-2 with TRBJ2-3; 7 bases line up with TRBD2. CDR3 length: 16 residues. Trimming removed 0 bases from V and 1 base from J; junction bases left unmatched: 4. CDR1 LGHNA and CDR2 YNFKEQ come from the germline V gene. CDR3 sequence reads: CASSQESAGGTDTQYF. CDR3 coding DNA: TGTGCCAGCAGCCAAGAGTCGGCGGGGGGCACAGATACGCAGTATTTT.

The rearrangement uses TRBV2 and TRBJ2-5, with D maybe TRBD1 (5 bases). The germline V gene has CDR1 SNHLY and CDR2 FYNNEI. Trimming left V 7 bases short and J 5 bases short, with 14 bases between. This CDR3 contains 13 residues. The CDR3: CASTDDRPETQYF. The CDR3 region has the DNA TGTGCCAGCACTGACGACAGACCGGAGACCCAGTACTTC.

The V and J genes are TRBV4-1 and TRBJ2-1, with 15 positions matching TRBD2. The CDR3 totals 16 residues. Germline CDR1 and CDR2: MGHRA and YSYEKL. The V gene end was trimmed by 1 base and the J gene end by 8 bases; junction bases not matched to a gene: 3. DNA of the CDR3: TGCGCCAGCAGCCAAGGGACTAGCGGGGGGGTGGATGAGCAGTTCTTC. The encoded protein is CASSQGTSGGVDEQFF.

This chain joins TRBV7-9 and TRBJ2-3, with D possibly matching TRBD2 (5 bases). V gave up 5 bases and J gave up 5 bases, with 20 bases separating them. This CDR3 contains 16 residues. CDR1 is SEHNR and CDR2 is FQNEAQ in the germline V gene (reference sequence). CDR3: CASSQRRQADGDTQYF. The CDR3 bases are TGTGCCAGCAGCCAAAGGAGGCAGGCGGATGGAGATACGCAGTATTTT.

J is TRBJ2-7 and V is TRBV11-3; 7 nucleotides align to TRBD1. Losses at the gene ends were 5 bases for V and 6 bases for J; bases not matched to a gene: 13. The CDR3 covers 15 residues. Germline lookup yields CDR1 SGHNT and CDR2 YENEEA. The CDR3 DNA reads as TGTGCCAGCAGCCCCCGGACAGGCCCCCTAGCCGAGCAGTACTTC. Its protein is CASSPRTGPLAEQYF.

V is TRBV18 and J is TRBJ2-5; tentatively, D is TRBD2 (5 bases). Germline V gene lookup returns CDR1 KGHSH and CDR2 LQKENI. Deletions cut 1 base from V and 4 bases from J, with 10 bases between. The CDR3 spans 14 residues. The CDR3 coding sequence is TGTGCCAGCTCACCACTAACCAGCGGAGAGACCCAGTACTTC. This codes for CASSPLTSGETQYF.

Note on this clone: Germline is not matched at one junction end, which may reflect a read error. The chain's CDR3 is CASSLDLRDKQYF. The CDR3 DNA is TGTGCTAGCAGCTTAGACCTCCGGGACAAACAGTACTTC. V gene TRBV7-7 combines with J gene TRBJ2-7, with D possibly matching TRBD1 (6 bases). CDR3 length: 13 amino acids. Per the germline V gene, CDR1 is SSHAT and CDR2 is FNYEAQ (reference sequence).

This clone was observed a single time. The chain is built from TRBV18 and TRBJ2-7; tentatively, D is TRBD1 (5 bases). The CDR3 spans 16 residues. Germline CDR1 KGHSH, CDR2 LQKENI. V shed 3 bases and J shed 2 bases, with 17 bases lying between them. In DNA form, the CDR3 reads TGTGCCAGCTCACCGGCAACAGGATTGATCCCCTACGAGCAGTACTTC. Amino acid sequence: CASSPATGLIPYEQYF. Using reference TRBV18 and TRBJ2-7 for the parts outside the CDR3, the full variable domain is NAGVMQNPRHLVRRRGQEARLRCSPMKGHSHVYWYRQLPEEGLKFMVYLQKENIIDESGMPKERFSAEFPKEGPSILRIQQVVRGDSAAYFCASSPATGLIPYEQYFGPGTRLTVT.